Listed below are T cell receptor beta chains from one sample, sequenced in a study of control samples from healthy donors and cancer patients. Profiling relied on immunoSEQ multiplex PCR, and the TCRdb table lists in-frame clones only, not all of them. Of about 80,000 clones in the sample, around 80% were seen once. The sample consisted of PBMCs. These receptors all stem from a man aged 60 to 75 with head and neck cancer. Each CDR3 is given with its conserved first and last residue. The order of the fields is V gene, J gene, clone size, D gene, CDR3 DNA, CDR3 protein. A D gene is named only where the DNA matches it firmly. Rows give clone size only sometimes, using once, few, many, or a class for an expanded clone.

V gene: TRBV10-3
J gene: TRBJ2-7
clone size: once
D gene: TRBD1
CDR3 DNA: TGTGCCATCAGCTTTTCCGGGACAGGGGTGTACGAGCAGTACTTC
CDR3 protein: CAISFSGTGVYEQYF

V gene: TRBV5-6
J gene: TRBJ2-5
clone size: -
D gene: TRBD2
CDR3 DNA: TGTGCCAGCGGCCAGTTAAGCGGGAGGGCCTCAGAGACCCAGTACTTC
CDR3 protein: CASGQLSGRASETQYF

V gene: TRBV7-8
J gene: TRBJ1-4
clone size: few
D gene: -
CDR3 DNA: TGTGCCAGCAGCTTAGTGGTGGAGGGGAAACTGTTTTTT
CDR3 protein: CASSLVVEGKLFF

V gene: TRBV7-2
J gene: TRBJ1-2
clone size: -
D gene: -
CDR3 DNA: TGTGCCAGCAGCTTAGCCTACAGGGAGTATGGCTACACCTTC
CDR3 protein: CASSLAYREYGYTF

V gene: TRBV30
J gene: TRBJ2-7
clone size: -
D gene: -
CDR3 DNA: TGTGCCTGGAGTGTGGGAACCGTCTACGAGCAGTACTTC
CDR3 protein: CAWSVGTVYEQYF

V gene: TRBV28
J gene: TRBJ2-5
clone size: -
D gene: TRBD1
CDR3 DNA: TGTGCCAGCAGTCACAGGGGAGCGGAAGAGACCCAGTACTTC
CDR3 protein: CASSHRGAEETQYF

V gene: TRBV6-6
J gene: TRBJ1-5
clone size: -
D gene: -
CDR3 DNA: TGTGCCAGCAGCTCTCGGGGGAATCAGCCCCAGCATTTT
CDR3 protein: CASSSRGNQPQHF

V gene: TRBV10-3
J gene: TRBJ2-3
clone size: once
D gene: TRBD2
CDR3 DNA: TGTGCCATCAGTGCCCCTAGCGGGAGGGGCACAGATACGCAGTATTTT
CDR3 protein: CAISAPSGRGTDTQYF

V gene: TRBV13
J gene: TRBJ2-1
clone size: -
D gene: -
CDR3 DNA: TGTGCCAGCAGCAGACTACTAGCGCCGAGGGGGGATGAGCAGTTCTTC
CDR3 protein: CASSRLLAPRGDEQFF

V gene: TRBV11-3
J gene: TRBJ2-2
clone size: -
D gene: -
CDR3 DNA: TGTGCCAGCAGCTTAGATTTTCTAGGGGAGCTGTTTTTT
CDR3 protein: CASSLDFLGELFF

V gene: TRBV4-1
J gene: TRBJ1-1
clone size: -
D gene: -
CDR3 DNA: TGCGCCAGCAGCCACCCCATCCGCTGGCCTGAAGCTTTCTTT
CDR3 protein: CASSHPIRWPEAFF

V gene: TRBV19
J gene: TRBJ2-1
clone size: -
D gene: -
CDR3 DNA: TGTGCCAGTAGTATTATTTACGGGATCTACAATGAGCAGTTCTTC
CDR3 protein: CASSIIYGIYNEQFF

V gene: TRBV30
J gene: TRBJ1-2
clone size: -
D gene: TRBD1
CDR3 DNA: TGTGCCTGGACCGGACAGGGCACTTTTGGCTACACCTTC
CDR3 protein: CAWTGQGTFGYTF

V gene: TRBV10-2
J gene: TRBJ1-6
clone size: few
D gene: TRBD1
CDR3 DNA: TGCGCCAGCAGGACGGGACAGGGCACGAATAATTCACCCCTCCACTTT
CDR3 protein: CASRTGQGTNNSPLHF

V gene: TRBV6-5
J gene: TRBJ1-2
clone size: -
D gene: -
CDR3 DNA: TGTGCCAGTAGACAGGACCTCTTCAACTATGGCTACACCTTC
CDR3 protein: CASRQDLFNYGYTF

V gene: TRBV10-3
J gene: TRBJ2-1
clone size: -
D gene: -
CDR3 DNA: TGTGCCATCAGTGTGGGGGTTGAGCAGTTCTTC
CDR3 protein: CAISVGVEQFF

V gene: TRBV9
J gene: TRBJ2-3
clone size: -
D gene: TRBD1
CDR3 DNA: TGTGCCAGCAGCTCAGGACAGGGTAGCACAGATACGCAGTATTTT
CDR3 protein: CASSSGQGSTDTQYF

V gene: TRBV11-1
J gene: TRBJ2-7
clone size: -
D gene: -
CDR3 DNA: TGTGCCAGCAGCTTAGAAGGATACGGCGAGCAGTACTTC
CDR3 protein: CASSLEGYGEQYF

V gene: TRBV11-2
J gene: TRBJ2-6
clone size: -
D gene: -
CDR3 DNA: TGTGCCAGCAGCTTAGGAGCTCCGGGCAGAAACTCTGGGGCCAACGTCCTGACTTTC
CDR3 protein: CASSLGAPGRNSGANVLTF

V gene: TRBV7-8
J gene: TRBJ2-6
clone size: -
D gene: TRBD2
CDR3 DNA: TGTGCCAGCAGCTTAGGTGTCGTTGTTAGCGGGAGGGCGCCCAACGTCCTGACTTTC
CDR3 protein: CASSLGVVVSGRAPNVLTF

V gene: TRBV2
J gene: TRBJ2-1
clone size: -
D gene: -
CDR3 DNA: TGTGCCAGCAGCCAGGACGGAGGAGGGAATGAGCAGTTCTTC
CDR3 protein: CASSQDGGGNEQFF

V gene: TRBV11-2
J gene: TRBJ2-3
clone size: -
D gene: -
CDR3 DNA: TGTGCCAGCAGCCTTCGGGTGGATACGCAGTATTTT
CDR3 protein: CASSLRVDTQYF

V gene: TRBV18
J gene: TRBJ2-7
clone size: few
D gene: -
CDR3 DNA: TGTGCCAGCTCACCACCTACAGGAGCTACGGGGGAGCAGTACTTC
CDR3 protein: CASSPPTGATGEQYF

V gene: TRBV28
J gene: TRBJ1-4
clone size: once
D gene: -
CDR3 DNA: TGTGCCAGCAGTTTTGTCCAGTCGGGCGGCGGGAGACTGTTTTTT
CDR3 protein: CASSFVQSGGGRLFF

V gene: TRBV3-1/TRBV3-2
J gene: TRBJ2-1
clone size: few
D gene: TRBD2
CDR3 DNA: TGTGCCAGCAGCCAGGGACTAGCGAACCACAATGAGCAGTTCTTC
CDR3 protein: CASSQGLANHNEQFF

V gene: TRBV4-1
J gene: TRBJ2-1
clone size: -
D gene: TRBD2
CDR3 DNA: TGCGCCAGCAGCCAAGATCTGTGGCTAGCGGGAGATCTTGAGCAGTTCTTC
CDR3 protein: CASSQDLWLAGDLEQFF

V gene: TRBV28
J gene: TRBJ1-3
clone size: medium-sized
D gene: -
CDR3 DNA: TGTGCCAGCAGTACAGGGACACTTGGAAACACCATATATTTT
CDR3 protein: CASSTGTLGNTIYF

V gene: TRBV7-2
J gene: TRBJ2-5
clone size: -
D gene: -
CDR3 DNA: TGTGCCAGCAGCTTTCAGCGCGAGACCCAGTACTTC
CDR3 protein: CASSFQRETQYF

V gene: TRBV10-3
J gene: TRBJ2-1
clone size: once
D gene: TRBD1
CDR3 DNA: TGTGCCATCAGGGGGACAGGGGGCAATGAGCAGTTCTTC
CDR3 protein: CAIRGTGGNEQFF

V gene: TRBV6-5
J gene: TRBJ1-4
clone size: -
D gene: -
CDR3 DNA: TGTGCCAGCAGTCCGGGAGGGGGGCCTAATGAAAAACTGTTTTTT
CDR3 protein: CASSPGGGPNEKLFF

V gene: TRBV7-7
J gene: TRBJ2-2
clone size: -
D gene: -
CDR3 DNA: TGTGCTAGCAGCTCGCAGGGTGACGGGGAGCTGTTTTTT
CDR3 protein: CASSSQGDGELFF

V gene: TRBV7-2
J gene: TRBJ2-5
clone size: once
D gene: -
CDR3 DNA: TGTGCCAGCAGCTTCGGACCGAGTCAAGAGACCCAGTACTTC
CDR3 protein: CASSFGPSQETQYF

V gene: TRBV3-1/TRBV3-2
J gene: TRBJ1-1
clone size: -
D gene: -
CDR3 DNA: TGCGCCAGCAGCCAGAGTCAGAGAATCACTGAAGCTTTCTTT
CDR3 protein: CASSQSQRITEAFF

V gene: TRBV11-1
J gene: TRBJ1-1
clone size: -
D gene: TRBD1
CDR3 DNA: TGTGCCAGCAGCTCTATTACAGGGGGCACTGAAGCTTTCTTT
CDR3 protein: CASSSITGGTEAFF

V gene: TRBV12-3/TRBV12-4
J gene: TRBJ1-1
clone size: -
D gene: -
CDR3 DNA: TGTGCCAGCAGTTTGGCTAGGGACACTGAAGCTTTCTTT
CDR3 protein: CASSLARDTEAFF

V gene: TRBV5-1
J gene: TRBJ2-7
clone size: -
D gene: -
CDR3 DNA: TGCGCCAGCAGCTTTGACGGGAGTGGGTCCTACGAGCAGTACTTC
CDR3 protein: CASSFDGSGSYEQYF

V gene: TRBV28
J gene: TRBJ1-2
clone size: -
D gene: TRBD1
CDR3 DNA: TGTGCCAGCAGTCCCGGACAGGGGAGGAGTGGCTACACCTTC
CDR3 protein: CASSPGQGRSGYTF

V gene: TRBV19
J gene: TRBJ1-2
clone size: -
D gene: TRBD1
CDR3 DNA: TGTGCCAGTAGTGGACAGGGGGACTATGGCTACACCTTC
CDR3 protein: CASSGQGDYGYTF

V gene: TRBV19
J gene: TRBJ2-5
clone size: -
D gene: TRBD2
CDR3 DNA: TGTGCCAGTAGTCCAGAGGGGACTAGGGGAGAGACCCAGTACTTC
CDR3 protein: CASSPEGTRGETQYF

V gene: TRBV10-2
J gene: TRBJ1-3
clone size: -
D gene: -
CDR3 DNA: TGCGCCAGCAGGACGGACGTACACTCTGGAAACACCATATATTTT
CDR3 protein: CASRTDVHSGNTIYF

V gene: TRBV6-5
J gene: TRBJ1-1
clone size: -
D gene: -
CDR3 DNA: TGTGCCAGCGGATCCCCCGGAATGAACACTGAAGCTTTCTTT
CDR3 protein: CASGSPGMNTEAFF